This T cell receptor (beta chain) was profiled in a study of shared clonotypes between healthy human individuals. On the study more broadly: The study drew on two women and a few men aged 18 to 49 as donors.

Study-wide results and limits: Generally, naive subsets (rather than memory subsets) showed larger estimated richness.

CD4+ cells were split into CD45RA+ naive and CD45RA-negative memory subsets. With 4 bases clipped from V and 2 bases from J, the junction kept 3 bases outside the gene matches. The CDR3 consists of 14 residues. Germline-derived CDR1 and CDR2 are MGHRA and YSYEKL. Genomic DNA per cell subset filled all wells of several immunoSEQ plates. Profiled with immunoSEQ multiplex PCR; TCRdb holds only in-frame clones, not every one. This sample has about 1 million clones, with about 76% found just once. This clone was seen a few times. What it binds is not known. The same CDR3 also results from other DNA sequences found in this sample.

The sequence was collected from a man younger than 35 in good health. Sequencing was done on a sample of memory CD4+ T cells sorted from blood. Described subset: CD45RA-negative fraction. J is TRBJ2-5 and V is TRBV4-1, with TRBD1 matching 8 bases. CDR3 in amino acids: CASSPGQVQETQYF. The CDR3 DNA reads as TGCGCCAGCAGCCCGGGACAGGTACAAGAGACCCAGTACTTC.